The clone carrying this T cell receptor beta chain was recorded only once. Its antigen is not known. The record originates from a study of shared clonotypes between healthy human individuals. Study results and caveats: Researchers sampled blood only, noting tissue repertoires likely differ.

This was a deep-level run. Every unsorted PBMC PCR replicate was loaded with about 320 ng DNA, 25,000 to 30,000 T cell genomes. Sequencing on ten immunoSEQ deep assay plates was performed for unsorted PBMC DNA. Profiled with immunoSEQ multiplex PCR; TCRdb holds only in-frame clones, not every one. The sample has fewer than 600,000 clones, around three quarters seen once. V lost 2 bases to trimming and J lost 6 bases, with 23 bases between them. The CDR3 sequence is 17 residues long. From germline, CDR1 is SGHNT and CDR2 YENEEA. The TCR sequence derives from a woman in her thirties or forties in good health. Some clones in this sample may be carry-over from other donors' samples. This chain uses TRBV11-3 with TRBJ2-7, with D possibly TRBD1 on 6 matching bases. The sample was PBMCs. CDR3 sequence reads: CASSLKQGEGYYGEQYF. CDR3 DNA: TGTGCCAGCAGCTTAAAACAGGGCGAGGGTTACTACGGCGAGCAGTACTTC.